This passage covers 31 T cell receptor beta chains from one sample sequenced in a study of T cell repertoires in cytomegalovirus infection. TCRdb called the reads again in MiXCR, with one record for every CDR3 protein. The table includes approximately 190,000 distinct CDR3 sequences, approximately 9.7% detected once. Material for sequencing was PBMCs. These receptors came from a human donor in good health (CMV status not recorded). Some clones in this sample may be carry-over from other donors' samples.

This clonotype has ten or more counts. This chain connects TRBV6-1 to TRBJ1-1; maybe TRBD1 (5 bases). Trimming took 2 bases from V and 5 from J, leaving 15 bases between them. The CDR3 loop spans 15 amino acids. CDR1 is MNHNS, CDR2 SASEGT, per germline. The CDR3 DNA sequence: TGTGCCAGCAGTGAACGACAGTCGGGTGGGACTGAAGCTTTCTTT. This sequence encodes CASSERQSGGTEAFF.

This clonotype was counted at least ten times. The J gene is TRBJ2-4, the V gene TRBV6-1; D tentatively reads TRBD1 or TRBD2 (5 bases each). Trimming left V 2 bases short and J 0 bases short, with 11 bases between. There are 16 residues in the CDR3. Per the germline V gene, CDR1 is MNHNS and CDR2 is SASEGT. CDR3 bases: TGTGCCAGCAGTGAACGAGGGGATGTAGCCAAAAACATTCAGTACTTC. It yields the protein CASSERGDVAKNIQYF.

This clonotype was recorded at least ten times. CDR3 region: CASSLEARGTDTQYF. CDR3 DNA: TGTGCCAGCAGCTTAGAGGCGAGGGGGACAGATACGCAGTATTTT. V gene TRBV7-2 combines with J gene TRBJ2-3, with a tentative D call TRBD1 (6 bases). This CDR3 region has 15 residues. V dropped 1 base and J dropped 3 bases, with 11 bases sitting between them. Germline V gives CDR1 SGHTA, CDR2 FQGNSA.

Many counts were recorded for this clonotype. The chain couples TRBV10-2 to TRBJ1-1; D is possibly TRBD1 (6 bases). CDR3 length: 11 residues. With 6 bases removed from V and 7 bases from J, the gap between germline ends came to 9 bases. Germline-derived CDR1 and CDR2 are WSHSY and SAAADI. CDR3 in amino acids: CASSGTLEAFF. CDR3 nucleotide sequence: TGCGCCAGCAGCGGGACACTTGAAGCTTTCTTT.

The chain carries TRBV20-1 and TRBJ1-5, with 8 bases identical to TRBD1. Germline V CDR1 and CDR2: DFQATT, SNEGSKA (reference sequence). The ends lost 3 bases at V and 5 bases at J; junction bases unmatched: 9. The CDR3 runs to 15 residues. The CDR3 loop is CSARAPDRVDQPQHF. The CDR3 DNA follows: TGCAGTGCTAGGGCCCCGGACAGGGTTGATCAGCCCCAGCATTTT.

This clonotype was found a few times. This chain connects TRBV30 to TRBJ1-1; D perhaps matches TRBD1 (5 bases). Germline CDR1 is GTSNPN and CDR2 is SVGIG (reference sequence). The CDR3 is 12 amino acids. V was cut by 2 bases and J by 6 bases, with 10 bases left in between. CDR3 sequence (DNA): TGTGCCTGGAGTCCCATAGGGGCTGAAGCTTTCTTT. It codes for CAWSPIGAEAFF.

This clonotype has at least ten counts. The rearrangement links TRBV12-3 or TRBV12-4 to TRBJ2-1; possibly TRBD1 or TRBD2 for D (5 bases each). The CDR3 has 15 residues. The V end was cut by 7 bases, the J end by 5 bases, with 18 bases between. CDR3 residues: CASNEGSSGHNEQFF. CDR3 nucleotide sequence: TGTGCCAGCAATGAGGGGAGTTCGGGCCACAATGAGCAGTTCTTC.

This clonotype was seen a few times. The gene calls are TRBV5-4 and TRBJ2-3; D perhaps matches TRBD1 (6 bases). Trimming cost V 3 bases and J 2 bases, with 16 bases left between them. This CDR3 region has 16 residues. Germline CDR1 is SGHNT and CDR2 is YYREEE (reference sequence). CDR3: CASSYDRRQPTDTQYF. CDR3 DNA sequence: TGTGCCAGCAGCTATGACAGGCGACAACCCACAGATACGCAGTATTTT. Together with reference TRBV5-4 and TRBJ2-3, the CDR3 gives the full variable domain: ETGVTQSPTHLIKTRGQQVTLRCSSQSGHNTVSWYQQALGQGPQFIFQYYREEENGRGNFPPRFSGLQFPNYSSELNVNALELDDSALYLCASSYDRRQPTDTQYFGPGTRLTVL.

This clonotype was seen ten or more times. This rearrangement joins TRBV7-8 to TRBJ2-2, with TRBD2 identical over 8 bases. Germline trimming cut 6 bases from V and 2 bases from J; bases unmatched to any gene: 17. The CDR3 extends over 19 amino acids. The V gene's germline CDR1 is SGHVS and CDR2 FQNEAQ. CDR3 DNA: TGTGCCAGCAGTTTCCCAAGCGGGAGAATCCCTCCTAACACCGGGGAGCTGTTTTTT. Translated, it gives CASSFPSGRIPPNTGELFF.

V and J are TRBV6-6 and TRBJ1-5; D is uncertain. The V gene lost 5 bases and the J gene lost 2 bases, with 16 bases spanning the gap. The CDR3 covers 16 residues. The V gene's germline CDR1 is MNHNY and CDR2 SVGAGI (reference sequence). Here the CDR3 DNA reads TGTGCCAGCAGTAGCGGATGGCGGGGTGGCAATCAGCCCCAGCATTTT. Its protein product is CASSSGWRGGNQPQHF.

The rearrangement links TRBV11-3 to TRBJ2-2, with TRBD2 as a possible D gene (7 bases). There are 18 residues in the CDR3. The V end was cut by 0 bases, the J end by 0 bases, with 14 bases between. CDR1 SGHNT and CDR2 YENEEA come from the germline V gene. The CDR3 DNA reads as TGTGCCAGCAGCTTAGATCCCCGGGGGGCATCGAACACCGGGGAGCTGTTTTTT. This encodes CASSLDPRGASNTGELFF.

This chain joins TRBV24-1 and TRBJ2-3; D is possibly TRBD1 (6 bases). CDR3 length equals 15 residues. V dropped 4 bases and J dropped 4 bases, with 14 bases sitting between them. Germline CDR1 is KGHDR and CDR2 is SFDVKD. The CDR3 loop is CATSERQARADTQYF. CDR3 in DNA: TGTGCCACCAGTGAACGACAGGCCAGGGCAGATACGCAGTATTTT.

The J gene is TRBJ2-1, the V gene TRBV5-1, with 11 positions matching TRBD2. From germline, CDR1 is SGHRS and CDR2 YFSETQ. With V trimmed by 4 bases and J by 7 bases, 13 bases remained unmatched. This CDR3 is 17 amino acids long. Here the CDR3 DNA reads TGCGCCAGCAGCCAGGTGGATAGCGGGAGGGCTATTAATGAGCAGTTCTTC. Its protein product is CASSQVDSGRAINEQFF.

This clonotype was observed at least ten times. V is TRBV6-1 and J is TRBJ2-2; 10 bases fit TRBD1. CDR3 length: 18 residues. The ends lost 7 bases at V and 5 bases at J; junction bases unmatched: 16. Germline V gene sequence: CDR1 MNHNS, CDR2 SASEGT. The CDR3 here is CASTLSLPGQGFTGELFF. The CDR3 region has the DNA TGTGCCAGCACCCTGAGCTTACCGGGACAGGGGTTTACCGGGGAGCTGTTTTTT.

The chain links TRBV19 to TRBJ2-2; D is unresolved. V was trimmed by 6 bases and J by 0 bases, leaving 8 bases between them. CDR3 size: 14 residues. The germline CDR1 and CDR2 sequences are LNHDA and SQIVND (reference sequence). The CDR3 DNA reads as TGTGCCAGTAGCACCGATGCGAACACCGGGGAGCTGTTTTTT. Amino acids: CASSTDANTGELFF.

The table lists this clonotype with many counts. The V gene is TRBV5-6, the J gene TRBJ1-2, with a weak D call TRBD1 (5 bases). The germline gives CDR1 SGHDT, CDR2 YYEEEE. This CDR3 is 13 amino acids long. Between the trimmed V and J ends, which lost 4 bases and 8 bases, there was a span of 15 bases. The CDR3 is CASSNGTAGGYTF. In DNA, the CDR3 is TGTGCCAGCAGCAACGGGACGGCGGGAGGCTACACCTTC.

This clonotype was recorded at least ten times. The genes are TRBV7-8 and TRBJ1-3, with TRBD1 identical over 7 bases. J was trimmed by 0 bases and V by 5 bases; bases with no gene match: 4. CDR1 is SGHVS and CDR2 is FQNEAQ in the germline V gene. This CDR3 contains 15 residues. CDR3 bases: TGTGCCAGCAGCGTGGGACAGAGCTCTGGAAACACCATATATTTT. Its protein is CASSVGQSSGNTIYF. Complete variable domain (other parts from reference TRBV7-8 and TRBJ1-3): GAGVSQSPRYKVAKRGQDVALRCDPISGHVSLFWYQQALGQGPEFLTYFQNEAQLDKSGLPSDRFFAERPEGSVSTLKIQRTQQEDSAVYLCASSVGQSSGNTIYFGEGSWLTVV.

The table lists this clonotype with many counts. CDR3 in amino acids: CASSPGTIQNQPQHF. CDR3 nucleotide sequence: TGTGCCAGTAGTCCTGGGACCATACAGAATCAGCCCCAGCATTTT. The chain uses TRBV19 and TRBJ1-5; possibly TRBD1 for D (5 bases). CDR1 is LNHDA and CDR2 is SQIVND in the germline V gene (reference sequence). The CDR3 totals 15 residues. Trimming pared 5 bases from V and 4 bases from J, leaving 15 bases between. The full variable domain, completed using reference TRBV19 and TRBJ1-5, is DGGITQSPKYLFRKEGQNVTLSCEQNLNHDAMYWYRQDPGQGLRLIYYSQIVNDFQKGDIAEGYSVSREKKESFPLTVTSAQKNPTAFYLCASSPGTIQNQPQHFGDGTRLSIL.

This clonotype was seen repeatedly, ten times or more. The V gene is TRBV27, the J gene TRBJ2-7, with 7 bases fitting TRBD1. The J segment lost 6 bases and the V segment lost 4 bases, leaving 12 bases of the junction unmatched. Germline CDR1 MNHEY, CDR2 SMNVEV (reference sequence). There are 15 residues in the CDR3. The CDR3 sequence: CASSYFSQGYAEQYF. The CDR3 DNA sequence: TGTGCCAGCAGTTACTTCTCACAGGGGTATGCCGAGCAGTACTTC.

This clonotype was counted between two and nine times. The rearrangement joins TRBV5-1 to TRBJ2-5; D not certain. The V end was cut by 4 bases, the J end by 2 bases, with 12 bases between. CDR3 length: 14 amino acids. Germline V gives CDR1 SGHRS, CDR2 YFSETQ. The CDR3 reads CASSIYVGQETQYF. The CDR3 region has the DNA TGCGCCAGCAGCATATATGTCGGGCAAGAGACCCAGTACTTC.

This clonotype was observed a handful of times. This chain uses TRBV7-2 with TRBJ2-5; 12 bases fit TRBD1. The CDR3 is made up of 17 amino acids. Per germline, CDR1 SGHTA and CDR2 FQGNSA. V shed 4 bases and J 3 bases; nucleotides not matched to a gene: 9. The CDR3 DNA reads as TGTGCCAGCAGCTCACCAACCGGGACAGGGGGCAAAGAGACCCAGTACTTC. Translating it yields CASSSPTGTGGKETQYF.

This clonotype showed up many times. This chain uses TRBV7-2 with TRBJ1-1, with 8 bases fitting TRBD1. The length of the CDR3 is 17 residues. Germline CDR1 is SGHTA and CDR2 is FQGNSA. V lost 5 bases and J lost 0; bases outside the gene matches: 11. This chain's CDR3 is CASSLYRQGFLNTEAFF. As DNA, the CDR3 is TGTGCCAGCAGCCTGTATCGACAGGGGTTTTTGAACACTGAAGCTTTCTTT. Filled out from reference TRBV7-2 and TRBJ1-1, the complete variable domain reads GAGVSQSPSNKVTEKGKDVELRCDPISGHTALYWYRQSLGQGLEFLIYFQGNSAPDKSGLPSDRFSAERTGGSVSTLTIQRTQQEDSAVYLCASSLYRQGFLNTEAFFGQGTRLTVV.

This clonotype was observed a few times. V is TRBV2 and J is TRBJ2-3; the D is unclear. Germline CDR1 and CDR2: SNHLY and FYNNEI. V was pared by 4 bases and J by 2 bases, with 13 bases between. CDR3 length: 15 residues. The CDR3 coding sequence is TGTGCCAGCAGTGCTAGTTTGTCTGCCACAGATACGCAGTATTTT. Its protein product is CASSASLSATDTQYF.

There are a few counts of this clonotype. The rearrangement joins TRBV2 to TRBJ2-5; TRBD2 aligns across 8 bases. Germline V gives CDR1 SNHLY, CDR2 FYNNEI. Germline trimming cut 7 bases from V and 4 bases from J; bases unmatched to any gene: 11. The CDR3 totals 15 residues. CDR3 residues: CASNLQPGLGETQYF. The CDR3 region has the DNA TGTGCCAGCAATCTCCAACCGGGACTAGGAGAGACCCAGTACTTC.

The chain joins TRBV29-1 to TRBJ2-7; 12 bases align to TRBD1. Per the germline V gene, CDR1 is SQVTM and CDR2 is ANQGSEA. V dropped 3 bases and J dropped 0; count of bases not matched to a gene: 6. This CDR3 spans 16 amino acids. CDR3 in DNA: TGCAGCGTTGAGACCGGGACAGGGGGCCTCTCCTACGAGCAGTACTTC. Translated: CSVETGTGGLSYEQYF.

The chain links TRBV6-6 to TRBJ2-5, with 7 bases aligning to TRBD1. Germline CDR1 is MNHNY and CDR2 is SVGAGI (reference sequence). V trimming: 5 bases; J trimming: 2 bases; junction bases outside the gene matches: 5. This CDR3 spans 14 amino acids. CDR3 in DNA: TGTGCCAGCAGTGACCCGGGACAGCAAGAGACCCAGTACTTC. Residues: CASSDPGQQETQYF.

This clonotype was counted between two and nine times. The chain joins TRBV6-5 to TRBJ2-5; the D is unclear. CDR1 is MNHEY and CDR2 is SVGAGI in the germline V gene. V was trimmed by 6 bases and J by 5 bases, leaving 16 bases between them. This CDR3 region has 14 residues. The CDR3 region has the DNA TGTGCCAGCAGACCGACCGCTGCCAGGGAGACCCAGTACTTC. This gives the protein CASRPTAARETQYF.

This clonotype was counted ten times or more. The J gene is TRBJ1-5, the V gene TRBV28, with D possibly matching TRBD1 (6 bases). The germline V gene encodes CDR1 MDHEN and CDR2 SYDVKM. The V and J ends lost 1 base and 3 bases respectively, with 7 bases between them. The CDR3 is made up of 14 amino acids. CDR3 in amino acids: CASSLSGDNQPQHF. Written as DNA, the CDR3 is TGTGCCAGCAGTTTATCAGGGGACAATCAGCCCCAGCATTTT.

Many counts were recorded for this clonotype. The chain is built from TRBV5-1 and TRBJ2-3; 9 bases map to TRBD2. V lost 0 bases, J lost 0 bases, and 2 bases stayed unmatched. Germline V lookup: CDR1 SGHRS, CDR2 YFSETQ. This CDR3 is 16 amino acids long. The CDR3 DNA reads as TGCGCCAGCAGCTTGGGACTAGCGGCTAGCACAGATACGCAGTATTTT. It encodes CASSLGLAASTDTQYF.

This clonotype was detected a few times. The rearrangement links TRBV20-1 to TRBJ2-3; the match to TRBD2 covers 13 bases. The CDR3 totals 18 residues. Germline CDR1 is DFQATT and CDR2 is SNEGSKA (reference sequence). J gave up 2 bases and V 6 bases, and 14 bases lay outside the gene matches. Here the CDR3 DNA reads TGCAGTGCCCAAGGACTAGCGGGGGCCCGTTCCTTCACAGATACGCAGTATTTT. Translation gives CSAQGLAGARSFTDTQYF.

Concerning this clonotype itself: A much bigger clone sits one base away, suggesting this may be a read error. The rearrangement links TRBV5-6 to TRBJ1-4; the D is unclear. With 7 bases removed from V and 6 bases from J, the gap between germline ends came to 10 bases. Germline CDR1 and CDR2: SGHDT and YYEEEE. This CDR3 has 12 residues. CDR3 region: CASGMSYEKLFF. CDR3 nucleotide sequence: TGTGCCAGCGGGATGTCGTATGAAAAACTGTTTTTT.